Below are 6 T cell receptor beta chains sequenced from a single sample in a study of radiotherapy plus CTLA-4 blockade in lung cancer. Data came from immunoSEQ multiplex PCR; TCRdb stores just in-frame clones and leaves some out. In the table there are approximately 94,000 clones, roughly 80% of which are singletons. The sample was peripheral blood, taken from a patient treated with radiotherapy plus ipilimumab. All receptors come from a human donor with non-small cell lung cancer that progressed on radiotherapy plus ipilimumab.

This clone was observed once. V is TRBV27 and J is TRBJ2-1, with TRBD2 matching 8 bases. Unmatched junction bases numbered 12, after V lost 5 bases and J lost 12 bases. The CDR3 consists of 14 residues. CDR1 is MNHEY and CDR2 is SMNVEV in the germline V gene (reference sequence). The DNA for the CDR3 is TGTGCCAGCAGTGCAGGACTAGCCCCCGTTGGGCAGTTCTTC. It is translated as CASSAGLAPVGQFF.

V and J are TRBV30 and TRBJ2-2; D remains unclear. Germline V gives CDR1 GTSNPN, CDR2 SVGIG (reference sequence). V was trimmed by 0 bases and J by 5 bases, leaving 7 bases between them. This CDR3 comprises 13 residues. CDR3 protein: CAWSVLRTGELFF. In nucleotides, the CDR3 is TGTGCCTGGAGTGTACTACGGACCGGGGAGCTGTTTTTT.

This clone was recorded once. The V and J genes are TRBV9 and TRBJ2-2, with 7 bases that match TRBD2. After removal of 2 bases from V and 6 bases from J, the junction contained 4 bases not matched to a gene. In germline, CDR1 is SGDLS, CDR2 YYNGEE. CDR3 length equals 14 residues. The CDR3 spells CASSVRGDAGELFF. The CDR3 nucleotides are TGTGCCAGCAGCGTCCGGGGGGATGCCGGGGAGCTGTTTTTT.

The chain combines TRBV10-3 with TRBJ1-3; possible D gene TRBD1, 5 bases. Deletions cut 4 bases from V and 1 base from J, with 11 bases between. The CDR3 extends over 15 amino acids. Germline V gives CDR1 ENHRY, CDR2 SYGVKD. The CDR3 here is CAISAGVGSGNTIYF. The DNA for the CDR3 is TGTGCCATCAGTGCGGGGGTAGGGTCTGGAAACACCATATATTTT.

The chain employs TRBV27 and TRBJ2-1; TRBD1 matches at 7 bases. The CDR3 spans 15 residues. Germline values: CDR1 MNHEY, CDR2 SMNVEV (reference sequence). J lost 2 bases, V lost 7 bases, and 8 bases had no gene match. CDR3 loop: CASNDRTGPYNEQFF. The CDR3 DNA sequence: TGTGCCAGCAACGACCGGACAGGACCCTACAATGAGCAGTTCTTC.

The chain is built from TRBV9 and TRBJ2-1; 8 nucleotides match TRBD2. Trimming cost V 5 bases and J 7 bases; bases outside gene matches: 14. This CDR3 has 16 amino acids. Germline V CDR1 and CDR2: SGDLS, YYNGEE. The CDR3 protein is CASRGDSGGGRNEQFF. Here the CDR3 DNA reads TGTGCCAGCAGAGGAGACAGCGGGGGCGGTAGGAATGAGCAGTTCTTC.